These 11 T cell receptor beta chains were all obtained from the same sample, sequenced in a study of T-cell reconstitution after alpha-beta-depleted transplantation in children. For TCRbeta, the library was prepared with unique molecular identifiers. TCRdb re-analysed the PCR reads in MiXCR, keeping a single row per CDR3 protein. The table records fewer than 450,000 distinct CDR3 sequences, 16% of them present only once. Specimen: PBMCs, mostly from graft donor cells, collected 360 days after TCRalphabeta/CD19-depleted stem cell transplant. Receptors originate from a male patient between 2 and 9 years old who had a stem cell transplant for acute lymphoblastic leukemia, so the T cells may come from the graft donor.

This clonotype came up a few times. The J gene is TRBJ2-3, the V gene TRBV10-3, with 13 bases identical to TRBD2. The trim removed 2 bases at V and 6 bases at J, leaving 2 bases unmatched. Germline values: CDR1 ENHRY, CDR2 SYGVKD. The CDR3 consists of 15 residues. The CDR3 bases are TGTGCCATCAGTGAGGGACTAGCGGGAGTGGATACGCAGTATTTT. This sequence encodes CAISEGLAGVDTQYF.

This clonotype has more than one count but fewer than ten. V is TRBV27 and J is TRBJ2-1; D is unclear. V lost 1 base, J lost 0 bases, and 7 bases lay in between. Looked up from germline, CDR1 is MNHEY and CDR2 is SMNVEV (reference sequence). The CDR3 loop spans 15 amino acids. CDR3: CASSLWQSSYNEQFF. In DNA, the CDR3 is TGTGCCAGCAGTTTATGGCAGAGCTCCTACAATGAGCAGTTCTTC.

There are many counts of this clonotype. The chain combines TRBV12-3 or TRBV12-4 with TRBJ2-7; the match to TRBD1 covers 9 bases. J gave up 6 bases and V 7 bases, and 13 bases lay outside the gene matches. The CDR3 consists of 15 residues. Written as DNA, the CDR3 is TGTGCCAGCACCCTGGTAGGGACAGGGCCTTTCGAGCAGTACTTC. Translating gives CASTLVGTGPFEQYF.

The chain couples TRBV15 to TRBJ2-7, with 8 bases that match TRBD2. V was pared by 1 base and J by 2 bases, with 10 bases of the junction left unmatched. The CDR3 has 17 amino acids. Germline CDR1 and CDR2: LNHNV and YYDKDF (reference sequence). This chain's CDR3 is CATSRVGSGTRAYEQYF. The DNA of the CDR3 is TGTGCCACCAGCAGAGTTGGATCCGGGACTAGGGCCTACGAGCAGTACTTC.

There are a few counts of this clonotype. The J gene is TRBJ2-1, the V gene TRBV4-3; weak D call: TRBD2 (6 bases). V shed 5 bases and J shed 7 bases, with 12 bases lying between them. The germline gives CDR1 LGHNA, CDR2 YSLEER. CDR3 length equals 13 residues. DNA of the CDR3: TGCGCCAGCAGCTCTCGCGCGGGGAATGAGCAGTTCTTC. The encoded protein is CASSSRAGNEQFF.

This clonotype has ten or more counts. This chain connects TRBV28 to TRBJ2-5; 10 positions match TRBD1. V lost 3 bases, J lost 3 bases, and 4 bases stayed unmatched. CDR1 MDHEN and CDR2 SYDVKM come from the germline V gene. The CDR3 runs to 15 residues. CDR3 protein: CASSFQGQGKETQYF. The CDR3 DNA sequence: TGTGCCAGCAGTTTTCAGGGACAGGGGAAAGAGACCCAGTACTTC.

The table lists this clonotype with a few counts. V usage is TRBV11-1 and J usage is TRBJ1-2; maybe TRBD1 (5 bases). Germline V CDR1 and CDR2: SGHAT, FQDESV (reference sequence). The CDR3 extends over 18 amino acids. V was clipped by 2 bases and J by 2 bases, with 21 bases between them. Here the CDR3 DNA reads TGTGCCAGCAGCTTATGGGGGATGTTGAGGGAAGAAAACTATGGCTACACCTTC. It yields the protein CASSLWGMLREENYGYTF. Full variable domain (remainder filled in from reference TRBV11-1 and TRBJ1-2): EAEVAQSPRYKITEKSQAVAFWCDPISGHATLYWYRQILGQGPELLVQFQDESVVDDSQLPKDRFSAERLKGVDSTLKIQPAELGDSAMYLCASSLWGMLREENYGYTFGSGTRLTVV.

The chain uses TRBV28 and TRBJ2-5, with TRBD2 identical over 9 bases. The germline gives CDR1 MDHEN, CDR2 SYDVKM. After removal of 3 bases from V and 5 bases from J, the junction contained 16 bases not matched to a gene. The CDR3 consists of 18 residues. CDR3 DNA: TGTGCCAGCAGTTTCTTCGTGGTGCGGGAGGGGCCTGAGGAGACCCAGTACTTC. It is translated as CASSFFVVREGPEETQYF.

The chain joins TRBV25-1 to TRBJ1-4; 8 nucleotides align to TRBD1. V shed 5 bases and J 11 bases; nucleotides not matched to a gene: 10. Germline CDR1 and CDR2: MGHDK and SYGVNS. The CDR3 spans 14 residues. Here the CDR3 reads CASSQGARRSKLFF. The CDR3 DNA is TGTGCCAGCAGTCAGGGGGCCCGGAGAAGTAAACTGTTTTTT.

This chain connects TRBV7-8 to TRBJ2-1, with D uncertain. This CDR3 is 15 amino acids long. Trimming took off 4 bases at V and 0 bases at J, with 10 bases between the two ends. CDR1 SGHVS and CDR2 FQNEAQ come from the germline V gene. CDR3 DNA: TGTGCCAGCAGCTCTTACGGAAGCTCCTACAATGAGCAGTTCTTC. Protein sequence: CASSSYGSSYNEQFF.

The chain uses TRBV7-2 and TRBJ2-7; TRBD1 is a possible D gene (5 bases). The V end lost 1 base, the J end lost 2 bases, and 9 bases lay between the germline ends. The germline CDR1 and CDR2 sequences are SGHTA and FQGNSA. CDR3 size: 14 residues. The CDR3 DNA follows: TGTGCCAGCAGCTTAGGGGGCGGAGCCTACGAGCAGTACTTC. It is translated as CASSLGGGAYEQYF.